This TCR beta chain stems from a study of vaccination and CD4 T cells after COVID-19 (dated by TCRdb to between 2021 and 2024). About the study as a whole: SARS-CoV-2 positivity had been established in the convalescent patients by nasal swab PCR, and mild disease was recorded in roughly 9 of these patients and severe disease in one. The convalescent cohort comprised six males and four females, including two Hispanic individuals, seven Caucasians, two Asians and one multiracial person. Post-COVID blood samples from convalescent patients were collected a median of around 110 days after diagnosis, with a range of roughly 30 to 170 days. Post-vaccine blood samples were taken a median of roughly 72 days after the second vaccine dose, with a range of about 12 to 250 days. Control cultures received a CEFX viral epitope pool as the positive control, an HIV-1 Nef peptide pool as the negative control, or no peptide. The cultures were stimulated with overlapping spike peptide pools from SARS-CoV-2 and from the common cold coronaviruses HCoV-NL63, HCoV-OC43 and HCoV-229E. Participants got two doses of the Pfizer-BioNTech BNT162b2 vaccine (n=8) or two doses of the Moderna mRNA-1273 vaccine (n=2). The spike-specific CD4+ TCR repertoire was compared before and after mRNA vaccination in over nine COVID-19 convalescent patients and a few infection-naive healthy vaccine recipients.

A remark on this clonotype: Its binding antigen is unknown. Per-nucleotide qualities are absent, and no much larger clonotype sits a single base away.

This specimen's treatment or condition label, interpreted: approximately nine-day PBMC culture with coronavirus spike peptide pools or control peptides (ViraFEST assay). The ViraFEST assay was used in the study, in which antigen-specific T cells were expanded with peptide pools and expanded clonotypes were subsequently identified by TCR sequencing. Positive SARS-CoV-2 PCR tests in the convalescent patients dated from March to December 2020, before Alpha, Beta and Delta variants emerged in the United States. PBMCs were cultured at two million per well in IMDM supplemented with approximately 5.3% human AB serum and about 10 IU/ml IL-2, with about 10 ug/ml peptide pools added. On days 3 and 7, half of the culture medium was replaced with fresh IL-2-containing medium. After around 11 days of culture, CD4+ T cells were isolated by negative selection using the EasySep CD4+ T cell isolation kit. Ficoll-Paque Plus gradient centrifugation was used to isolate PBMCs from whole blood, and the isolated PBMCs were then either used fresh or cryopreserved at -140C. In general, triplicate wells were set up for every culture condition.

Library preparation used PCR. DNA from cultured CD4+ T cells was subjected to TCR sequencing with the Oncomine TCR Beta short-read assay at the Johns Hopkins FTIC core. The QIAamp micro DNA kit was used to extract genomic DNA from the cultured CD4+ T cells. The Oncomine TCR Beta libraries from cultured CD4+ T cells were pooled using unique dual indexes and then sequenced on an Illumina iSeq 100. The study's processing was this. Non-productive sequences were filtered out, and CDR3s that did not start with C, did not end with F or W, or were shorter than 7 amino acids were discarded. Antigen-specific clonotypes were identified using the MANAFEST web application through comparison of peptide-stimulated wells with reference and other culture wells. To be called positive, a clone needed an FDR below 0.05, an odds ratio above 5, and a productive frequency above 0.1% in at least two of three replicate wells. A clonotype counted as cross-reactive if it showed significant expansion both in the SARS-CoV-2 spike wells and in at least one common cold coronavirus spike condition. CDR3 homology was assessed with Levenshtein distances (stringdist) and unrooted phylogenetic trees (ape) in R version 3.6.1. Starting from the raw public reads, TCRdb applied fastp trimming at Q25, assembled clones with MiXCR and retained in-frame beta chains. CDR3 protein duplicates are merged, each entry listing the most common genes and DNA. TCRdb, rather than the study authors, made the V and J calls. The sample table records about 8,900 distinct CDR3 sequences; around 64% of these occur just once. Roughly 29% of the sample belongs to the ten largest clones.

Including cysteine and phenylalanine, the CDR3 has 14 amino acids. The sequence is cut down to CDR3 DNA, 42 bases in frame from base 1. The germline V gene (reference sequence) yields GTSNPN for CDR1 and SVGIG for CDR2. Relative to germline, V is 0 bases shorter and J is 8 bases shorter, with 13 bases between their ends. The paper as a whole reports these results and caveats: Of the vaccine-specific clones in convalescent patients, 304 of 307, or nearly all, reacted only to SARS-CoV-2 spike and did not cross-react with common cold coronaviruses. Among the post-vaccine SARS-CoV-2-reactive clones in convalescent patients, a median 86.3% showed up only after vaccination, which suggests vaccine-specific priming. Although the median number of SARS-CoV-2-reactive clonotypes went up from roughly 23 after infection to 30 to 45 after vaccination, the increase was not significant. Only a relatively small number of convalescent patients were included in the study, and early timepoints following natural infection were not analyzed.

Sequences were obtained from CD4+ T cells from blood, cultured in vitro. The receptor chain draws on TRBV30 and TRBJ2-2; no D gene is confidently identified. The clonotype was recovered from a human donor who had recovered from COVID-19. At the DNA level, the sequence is TGTGCCTGGAGTGTAGTCTCCTATGAGGGGGAGCTGTTTTTT. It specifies CAWSVVSYEGELFF.